The TCR beta chain described here comes from a study of response to subunit inactivated influenza vaccine (dated by TCRdb to 2017 to 2018). Background for the entire study: Deep quantitative T cell receptor repertoire profiling was used in the study to track responses to a trivalent subunit inactivated influenza vaccine.

Study-level results and caveats: It was suggested by the authors that each seasonal influenza vaccination may recruit only a limited number of new T cells.

A word on this clonotype: The antigen it binds to is not known. Within one base of it there is no much larger clone, and no base qualities were kept.

The CDR1 and CDR2 encoded by the germline V gene are SGHVS and FQNEAQ. The trim is 8 bases for V and 1 base for J, with a gap of 11 bases between the germline ends. From cysteine to phenylalanine, the CDR3 is 13 amino acids long. The kept DNA is CDR3 alone, 39 bases in frame from the first base. The library was built by means of RT-PCR. Sequencing used an Illumina HiSeq 2500. TCRdb handled the public reads itself, with Q25 trimming in fastp and clone calling in MiXCR, and kept productive beta chains. Rows with a matching CDR3 protein are joined into one entry that keeps the most common DNA and genes. Counted in this sample were hundreds of thousands of distinct CDR3 sequences; about 15% of them appeared once. The ten biggest clones cover 2.5% to 3.5% of the sample.

The sequencing here drew on CD4+ T cells sorted from PBMCs, taken around 25 months after vaccination. The receptor comes from a man between 50 and 69 years old who received an inactivated influenza vaccine. Donor details come from another sample of the same person, matched by shared clones. The V gene is TRBV7-8 and the J gene is TRBJ2-5, with the D gene too uncertain to name. The DNA sequence is given as TGTGCCAGCCGCCCCGGGCCCCAAGAGACCCAGTACTTC. This encodes CASRPGPQETQYF.